This TCR beta chain derives from a study of T cells in localized non-small cell lung cancer. Findings of the study overall: Overall survival was longer when the density of T cells in the blood was higher. Adjacent uninvolved lung tissue had the highest T cell clonality, exceeding tumor. Because sequencing included only one region (of the tumor), heterogeneity remains possible. Of the top 100 tumor clones, median 57 were in adjacent lung, 25 to 30 among its top 100.

On this clone: Its antigen is undetermined.

Sequenced by immunoSEQ multiplex PCR; TCRdb stores in-frame clones only, minus some. The sample holds some 26,000 clones, 70% to 90% seen once. The input for sequencing was peripheral blood, taken before any cancer treatment. The clonotype comes from a woman aged 18 to 55 with stage I lung adenocarcinoma.

CDR3 DNA sequence: TGTGCCAGCAGCTTAGCAGAGGGAAGCTATGGCTACACCTTC. Amino acid sequence: CASSLAEGSYGYTF. This rearrangement joins TRBV7-2 to TRBJ1-2; no definite D call. The germline gives CDR1 SGHTA, CDR2 FQGNSA. This CDR3 contains 14 residues. The V end was cut by 0 bases, the J end by 4 bases, with 9 bases between.